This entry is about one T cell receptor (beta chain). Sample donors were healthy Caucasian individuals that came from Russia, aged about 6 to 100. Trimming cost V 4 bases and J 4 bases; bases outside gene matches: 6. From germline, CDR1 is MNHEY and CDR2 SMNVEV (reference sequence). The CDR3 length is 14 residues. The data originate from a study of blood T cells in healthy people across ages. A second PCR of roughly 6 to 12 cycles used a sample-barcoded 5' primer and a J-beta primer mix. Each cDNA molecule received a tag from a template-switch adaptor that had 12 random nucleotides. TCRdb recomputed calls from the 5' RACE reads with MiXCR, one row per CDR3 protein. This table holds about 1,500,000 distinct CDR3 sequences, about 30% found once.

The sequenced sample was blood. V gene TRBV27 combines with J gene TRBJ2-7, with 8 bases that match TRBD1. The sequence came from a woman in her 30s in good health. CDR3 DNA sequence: TGTGCCAGCAGTTGGGGGACAGGTCGTTACGAGCAGTACTTC. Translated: CASSWGTGRYEQYF.